The sequence of this TCR beta chain was determined in a study of blood T cell repertoires in COVID-19. Overall study context: Collection of acute and convalescent COVID-19 samples took place in the United States, Italy and Spain.

Authors' methods: It was from reference gene primer amplification that nucleated cell counts were estimated. The assay was immunoSEQ multiplex PCR, and TCRdb's table has in-frame clones only and misses some. The V and J calls and clone size come from that table; D and trimming were worked out from the DNA. The sample contains around 63,000 clones, 80% to 90% of which appear only once. The CDR3 runs to 17 residues. Germline-derived CDR1 and CDR2 are LGHNA and YSLEER. J lost 6 bases, V lost 1 base, and 12 bases had no gene match. The Seattle patients, enrolled during active infection, were followed longitudinally.

The specimen sequenced was peripheral blood. The receptor comes from a woman aged 55-70 years with COVID-19, enrolled during active disease. The chain is built from TRBV4-3 and TRBJ2-3; TRBD1 agrees at 8 bases. CDR3 sequence reads: CASSQGGRQGFTDTQYF. The CDR3 DNA reads TGCGCCAGCAGCCAAGGGGGGCGACAGGGGTTCACGGATACGCAGTATTTT.